These 11 T cell receptor beta chains were sequenced from one sample in a study of cytomegalovirus exposure and HLA in healthy donors. The PCR was carried out with 60 Vbeta primers and 13 Jbeta primers. TCRdb's copy holds only in-frame clones and misses some; the assay was immunoSEQ multiplex PCR. Here the sample spans 130,000 to 150,000 clones, around 83% being singletons. The sequencing sample was made of PBMCs. The receptors come from a man aged 35 to 55 in good health and CMV-seropositive.

The V and J genes are TRBV2 and TRBJ1-6; no clear D. Trimming removed 6 bases from V and 4 bases from J, with 10 bases in between. The germline gives CDR1 SNHLY, CDR2 FYNNEI. The length of the CDR3 is 14 residues. CDR3 residues: CASSALQYNSPLHF. The CDR3 DNA is TGTGCCAGCAGCGCTCTCCAGTATAATTCACCCCTCCACTTT.

This rearrangement joins TRBV6-1 to TRBJ1-3; 9 bases match TRBD1. V lost 1 base to trimming and J lost 4 bases; unmatched junction nucleotides: 5. The germline V gene encodes CDR1 MNHNS and CDR2 SASEGT. The CDR3 totals 16 residues. The CDR3 region is CASSEVTGGTGNTIYF. The DNA of the CDR3 is TGTGCCAGCAGTGAAGTCACAGGGGGCACGGGAAACACCATATATTTT.

As to this clone: The junction and the germline gene differ at one end; a read error may be behind it. This chain joins TRBV19 and TRBJ1-2; D may be TRBD1 (6 bases). The CDR3 extends over 15 amino acids. Looked up from germline, CDR1 is LNHDA and CDR2 is SQIVND (reference sequence). In nucleotides, the CDR3 is TGTGCCAGTAGGGAGTTGGACAGTTCCAACTATGGCCACACCTTC. Residues: CASRELDSSNYGHTF.

The chain joins TRBV7-8 to TRBJ2-1, with 14 bases that match TRBD2. The CDR3 consists of 18 residues. V was pared by 1 base and J by 1 base, with 3 bases of the junction left unmatched. In germline, CDR1 is SGHVS, CDR2 FQNEAQ. CDR3 in DNA: TGTGCCAGCAGCTTAGGAGGGACTAGCGGGGGTTCCTACAATGAGCAGTTCTTC. Translated: CASSLGGTSGGSYNEQFF.

V is TRBV29-1 and J is TRBJ1-2; D is uncertain. Between the trimmed V and J ends, which lost 0 bases and 5 bases, there was a span of 10 bases. The CDR3 is made up of 13 amino acids. The germline V gene has CDR1 SQVTM and CDR2 ANQGSEA. The CDR3 nucleotides read TGCAGCGTTGAAGATGCGGGTGGGTATGGCTACACCTTC. Amino acids: CSVEDAGGYGYTF.

The chain combines TRBV10-3 with TRBJ2-3, with 14 bases identical to TRBD2. The junction had 9 bases not matched to a gene; V was cut back by 11 bases and J by 2 bases. Germline V gene sequence: CDR1 ENHRY, CDR2 SYGVKD. This CDR3 is built from 16 residues. The CDR3 nucleotides read TGTGCCTCCCAGAGGGGACTAGCGGGGGTCACAGATACGCAGTATTTT. This encodes CASQRGLAGVTDTQYF.

The chain carries TRBV19 and TRBJ2-7; 9 bases are a match to TRBD2. The ends lost 1 base at V and 0 bases at J; junction bases unmatched: 10. This CDR3 region has 18 residues. CDR1 and CDR2 from the germline V gene are LNHDA and SQIVND (reference sequence). The CDR3 sequence is CASSIGGYSGGRSYEQYF. CDR3 coding DNA: TGTGCCAGTAGTATAGGCGGATATAGCGGGGGACGCTCCTACGAGCAGTACTTC.

CDR3 sequence (DNA): TGCAGCGTGGGACTAGCGGGGGCCTACGAGCAGTACTTC. Protein: CSVGLAGAYEQYF. V is TRBV29-1 and J is TRBJ2-7, with 14 positions matching TRBD2. The V segment lost 6 bases and the J segment 2 bases; nucleotides outside the gene matches: 0. The CDR3 contains 13 residues. Germline V gene data show CDR1 as SQVTM and CDR2 as ANQGSEA.

This clone occurred a few times. V usage is TRBV2 and J usage is TRBJ2-7; TRBD1 aligns across 7 bases. Germline assignment: CDR1 SNHLY and CDR2 FYNNEI. V lost 7 bases and J lost 0; bases outside the gene matches: 6. The CDR3 runs 14 residues. The DNA for the CDR3 is TGTGCCAGCAACCAAGAGGGGGCCTCCTACGAGCAGTACTTC. Amino acid sequence: CASNQEGASYEQYF.

About this clone itself: Other DNA sequences from this sample encode an identical CDR3 as well. V usage is TRBV7-9 and J usage is TRBJ2-5; the match to TRBD1 covers 8 bases. Germline assignment: CDR1 SEHNR and CDR2 FQNEAQ (reference sequence). The trim removed 5 bases at V and 5 bases at J, leaving 16 bases unmatched. The CDR3 is made up of 17 amino acids. This CDR3 is CASSIRDRKGFWETQYF. CDR3 DNA: TGTGCCAGCAGCATCCGGGACAGGAAAGGGTTTTGGGAGACCCAGTACTTC.

The chain employs TRBV18 and TRBJ2-2; the match to TRBD2 covers 7 bases. The CDR3 spans 15 residues. Germline assignment: CDR1 KGHSH and CDR2 LQKENI. V trimming: 4 bases; J trimming: 1 base; junction bases outside the gene matches: 3. The chain's CDR3 is CASSQRGENTGELFF. In nucleotides, the CDR3 is TGTGCCAGCTCACAACGGGGGGAGAACACCGGGGAGCTGTTTTTT.